This TCR beta chain stems from a study of CD8 T cells in Susac syndrome. Negative isolation yielded CD8+ and CD4+ T cells; FACS enriched TEMRA cells. This CDR3 contains 12 residues. An amount of RNA that ranged from 0.5 to 1 ug was reverse transcribed with random hexamers. Amplification of TCR beta CDR3 spanned 54 Vbeta and 13 Jbeta via immunoSEQ multiplex PCR. TCRdb re-called the immunoSEQ multiplex PCR reads through MiXCR, storing one row per CDR3 protein. Among around 140,000 distinct CDR3 sequences listed, approximately 79% were seen once. This clonotype originated in a human donor with multiple sclerosis. Sequencing was done on a sample of CD8+ T cells from PBMCs. This chain connects TRBV21-1 to TRBJ2-5; TRBD1 is the table's D call and was not checked against the DNA. TRBV21-1 is flagged as a pseudogene. CDR3 sequence (DNA): TGTGCCAGATCGACAGGGGACGAGACCCAGTACTTC. Amino acid sequence: CARSTGDETQYF.